The 20 T cell receptor beta chains below come from one sample, sequenced in a study of T cell clonality in common variable immunodeficiency. Libraries were prepared by immunoSEQ multiplex PCR; TCRdb keeps only in-frame clonotypes and omits some of them. The sample offers about 44,000 clones and no singletons, the top ten holding 10%. Sequenced: peripheral blood mononuclear cells. These receptors were collected from a person aged 18-70 years in good health.

This clone was seen repeatedly, ten times or more. Incomplete CDR3 DNA: TGTGCCACCAGCAGAAGACAGGGGGGATACGAG. Its protein product is CATSRRQGGYE. Given in full, the CDR3 is CATSRRQGGYEQYF. J is TRBJ2-7 and V is TRBV15; 9 nucleotides agree with TRBD1. The DNA ends 3 residues before the CDR3 does, and the rest of the CDR3 is filled in from the germline J gene. This CDR3 contains 14 residues. V lost 2 bases, J lost 4 bases, and 3 bases stayed unmatched. Germline values: CDR1 LNHNV, CDR2 YYDKDF (reference sequence). The entire variable domain, with the rest obtained from reference TRBV15 and TRBJ2-7, is as follows: DAMVIQNPRYQVTQFGKPVTLSCSQTLNHNVMYWYQQKSSQAPKLLFHYYDKDFNNEADTPDNFQSRRPNTSFCFLDIRSPGLGDTAMYLCATSRRQGGYEQYFGPGTRLTVT.

This clone appeared many times. The read terminates 3 residues before the CDR3 end, so the remaining end is supplied by the germline J gene. The chain recombines TRBV4-1 with TRBJ2-7, with D unresolved. The V and J ends lost 4 bases and 2 bases respectively, with 12 bases between them. The germline CDR1 and CDR2 sequences are MGHRA and YSYEKL. The CDR3 is 14 residues long. The DNA read from the CDR3 is TGCGCCAGCAGCCCGTTGTGGCCTCCCTACGAG. Translation gives CASSPLWPPYE. In full, the CDR3 is CASSPLWPPYEQYF.

This clone was seen at least ten times. The read stops 3 residues short of the end of the CDR3; the missing end is completed from the germline J gene. The rearrangement links TRBV18 to TRBJ1-3; D is uncertain. Deletions cut 0 bases from V and 0 bases from J, with 12 bases between. Looked up from germline, CDR1 is KGHSH and CDR2 is LQKENI. The CDR3 loop spans 17 amino acids. The chain's CDR3 is CASSPPILYSSGNTIYF. The covered CDR3 bases are TGTGCCAGCTCACCACCAATCCTTTACAGCTCTGGAAACACC. The complete variable domain, with remaining parts taken from reference TRBV18 and TRBJ1-3, reads NAGVMQNPRHLVRRRGQEARLRCSPMKGHSHVYWYRQLPEEGLKFMVYLQKENIIDESGMPKERFSAEFPKEGPSILRIQQVVRGDSAAYFCASSPPILYSSGNTIYFGEGSWLTVV.

This clone was recorded at least ten times. Sequencing ends 3 residues short of the CDR3 end; the germline J gene provides the rest. V usage is TRBV7-2 and J usage is TRBJ1-6; TRBD1 might be the D (6 bases). Trimming removed 5 bases from V and 4 bases from J, with 6 bases in between. The V gene's germline CDR1 is SGHTA and CDR2 FQGNSA. CDR3 size: 13 residues. This CDR3 reads CASSQGYNSPLHF. Partial CDR3 DNA: TGTGCCAGCAGCCAGGGGTATAATTCACCC.

The table lists this clone with many counts. The read falls 3 residues short of the CDR3 end, and the missing part is taken from the germline J gene. V is TRBV4-2 and J is TRBJ2-3; TRBD2 agrees at 10 bases. Per the germline V gene, CDR1 is LGHNA and CDR2 is YNFKEQ. The CDR3 sequence is 16 residues long. J lost 5 bases, V lost 3 bases, and 8 bases had no gene match. Incomplete CDR3 DNA: TGTGCCAGCAGCCATCCATCCGGGACTAGCGAAGATACG. It is translated as CASSHPSGTSEDT. The full CDR3 is CASSHPSGTSEDTQYF.

The sample holds many counts of this clone. The read is 3 residues too short to cover the CDR3 end, so that end is filled in from the germline J gene. The chain couples TRBV19 to TRBJ1-1, with 9 nucleotides matching TRBD1. Germline V gene lookup returns CDR1 LNHDA and CDR2 SQIVND (reference sequence). V shed 6 bases and J 1 base; nucleotides not matched to a gene: 12. This CDR3 is 17 amino acids long. The CDR3 bases that were read are TGTGCCAGTAGCCTTCGGGGAGACAGGGGGGCGAACACTGAA. Its protein is CASSLRGDRGANTE. The CDR3, in full, reads CASSLRGDRGANTEAFF.

This clone was counted at least ten times. The read ends 3 residues early relative to the CDR3; the germline J gene fills the gap. This rearrangement joins TRBV2 to TRBJ2-1; tentatively, D is TRBD1 (5 bases). V lost 8 bases and J 1 base, leaving 18 bases between the germline ends. Germline V gene data show CDR1 as SNHLY and CDR2 as FYNNEI. The CDR3 totals 16 residues. The CDR3 DNA, read in part, is TGTGCCAGCCAGAATCAGGGATCTAAATCCTACAATGAG. Its protein product is CASQNQGSKSYNE. The whole CDR3 sequence is CASQNQGSKSYNEQFF. Combining the CDR3 with reference TRBV2 and TRBJ2-1 gives the whole variable domain EPEVTQTPSHQVTQMGQEVILRCVPISNHLYFYWYRQILGQKVEFLVSFYNNEISEKSEIFDDQFSVERPDGSNFTLKIRSTKLEDSAMYFCASQNQGSKSYNEQFFGPGTRLTVL.

This clone was counted many times. The read ends 3 residues early relative to the CDR3; the germline J gene fills the gap. The V call is TRBV7-2, the J call TRBJ2-5; TRBD2 might be the D (6 bases). Trimming cost V 7 bases and J 2 bases, with 17 bases left between them. The length of the CDR3 is 15 residues. Germline V gene data show CDR1 as SGHTA and CDR2 as FQGNSA. The CDR3 DNA, read in part, is TGTGCCAGCAAAGGGACTGTGGATTTTCAAGAGACC. Encoded protein: CASKGTVDFQET. The entire CDR3 protein reads CASKGTVDFQETQYF.

This clone was counted ten times or more. The read halts 3 residues ahead of the CDR3 end, with the missing end drawn from the germline J gene. This chain connects TRBV20-1 to TRBJ1-2, with D tentatively TRBD1 (6 bases). Germline CDR1 and CDR2: DFQATT and SNEGSKA (reference sequence). CDR3 size: 14 residues. V was cut by 0 bases and J by 0 bases, with 8 bases left in between. CDR3: CSARERGSNYGYTF. Partial CDR3 DNA: TGCAGTGCTAGAGAGAGGGGGTCTAACTATGGC.

Many counts were recorded for this clone. The read ends 3 residues before the CDR3 terminus; that terminus is restored from the germline J gene. The gene calls are TRBV10-3 and TRBJ2-3; 10 bases line up with TRBD2. The CDR3 spans 15 residues. V lost 2 bases to trimming and J lost 1 base; unmatched junction nucleotides: 0. Per the germline V gene, CDR1 is ENHRY and CDR2 is SYGVKD. This chain's CDR3 is CAISEGLAGTDTQYF. The part of the CDR3 DNA that was read is TGTGCCATCAGTGAGGGACTAGCGGGCACAGATACG.

This clone showed up many times. The read gets to within 3 residues of the CDR3 end, and the germline J gene fills in the rest. This chain joins TRBV6-2 or TRBV6-3 and TRBJ1-6; a possible D gene is TRBD1 (5 bases). V shed 5 bases and J shed 4 bases, with 6 bases lying between them. CDR3 length equals 13 residues. Germline V CDR1 and CDR2: MNHEY, SVGEGT. The part of the CDR3 DNA that was read is TGTGCCAGCAGTGGACAATATAATTCACCC. This gives the protein CASSGQYNSP. The whole CDR3 protein reads CASSGQYNSPLHF.

This clone was recorded at least ten times. Other nucleotide sequences in the sample specify the same CDR3. The part of the CDR3 DNA that was read is TGTGCCAGCAGCTTGCAGGGGGGCACTGAA. Protein sequence: CASSLQGGTE. The CDR3, in full, reads CASSLQGGTEAFF. This chain connects TRBV7-9 to TRBJ1-1; 7 positions agree with TRBD1. The read finishes 3 residues shy of the CDR3 end, and the germline J gene is used to complete it. CDR3 size: 13 residues. The trim removed 3 bases at V and 4 bases at J, leaving 2 bases unmatched. Germline CDR1 is SEHNR and CDR2 is FQNEAQ (reference sequence). Full variable domain (remainder filled in from reference TRBV7-9 and TRBJ1-1): DTGVSQNPRHKITKRGQNVTFRCDPISEHNRLYWYRQTLGQGPEFLTYFQNEAQLEKSRLLSDRFSAERPKGSFSTLEIQRTEQGDSAMYLCASSLQGGTEAFFGQGTRLTVV.

Points on this clone: The read finishes 3 residues shy of the CDR3 end, and the germline J gene is used to complete it. This chain connects TRBV20-1 to TRBJ1-4; D may be TRBD1 (5 bases). The germline V gene encodes CDR1 DFQATT and CDR2 SNEGSKA (reference sequence). The CDR3 totals 14 residues. Trimming took off 0 bases at V and 8 bases at J, with 13 bases between the two ends. The CDR3 loop reads CSARDRVGWEKLFF. The sequenced CDR3 bases are TGCAGTGCTAGAGACAGGGTCGGGTGGGAAAAA.

This clone has ten or more counts. At one end, the junction sequence differs from germline, possibly due to a read error. The read ends 3 residues before the CDR3 terminus; that terminus is restored from the germline J gene. The J gene is TRBJ2-7, the V gene TRBV4-2, with 7 bases matching TRBD2. The germline gives CDR1 LGHNA, CDR2 YNFKEQ. This CDR3 is 13 amino acids long. The CDR3 loop reads CASSPRGGSEQYF. The CDR3 DNA, read in part, is TGCGCCAGCAGCCCTAGGGGAGGGTCCGAG.

This clone was seen ten or more times. The CDR3 goes on 3 residues after the read ends, and that part is filled in from the germline J gene. This chain joins TRBV2 and TRBJ2-2; D unclear. Deletions cut 6 bases from V and 6 bases from J, with 8 bases between. Germline CDR1 is SNHLY and CDR2 is FYNNEI. CDR3 length: 12 amino acids. The CDR3 loop is CASRRFSGELFF. Partial CDR3 DNA: TGTGCCAGCAGGAGGTTTTCCGGGGAG.

This clone was recorded at least ten times. The CDR3 goes on 3 residues after the read ends, and that part is filled in from the germline J gene. This rearrangement joins TRBV19 to TRBJ1-5; no clear D. This CDR3 spans 15 amino acids. The V end lost 1 base, the J end lost 3 bases, and 10 bases lay between the germline ends. Germline CDR1 LNHDA, CDR2 SQIVND (reference sequence). Incomplete CDR3 DNA: TGTGCCAGTAGTATAGGGGCCCTCCTCAATCAGCCC. As protein: CASSIGALLNQP. The entire CDR3 is CASSIGALLNQPQHF. Using reference TRBV19 and TRBJ1-5 for the parts outside the CDR3, the full variable domain is DGGITQSPKYLFRKEGQNVTLSCEQNLNHDAMYWYRQDPGQGLRLIYYSQIVNDFQKGDIAEGYSVSREKKESFPLTVTSAQKNPTAFYLCASSIGALLNQPQHFGDGTRLSIL.

Many counts were recorded for this clone. The CDR3 loop reads CASSKGQGVPILHEKLFF. CDR3 DNA (partial): TGTGCCAGCAGTAAAGGACAGGGCGTCCCCATTCTTCATGAAAAA. The V call is TRBV6-1, the J call TRBJ1-4, with 8 positions matching TRBD1. The read ends 3 residues shy of where the CDR3 ends; the end is completed using the germline J gene. The CDR3 runs 18 residues. Unmatched junction bases numbered 17, after V lost 5 bases and J lost 6 bases. Germline-derived CDR1 and CDR2 are MNHNS and SASEGT.

At least ten counts were recorded for this clone. The read gets to within 3 residues of the CDR3 end, and the germline J gene fills in the rest. This sequence joins TRBV29-1 and TRBJ2-1; D possibly corresponds to TRBD2 (6 bases). Germline V gives CDR1 SQVTM, CDR2 ANQGSEA. Trimming stripped 8 bases from V and 7 bases from J, with 12 bases between. CDR3 size: 11 residues. The CDR3 reads CSHRRVNEQFF. The DNA read from the CDR3 is TGCAGCCACAGGAGGGTGAATGAG.

This clone has at least ten counts. The CDR3 extends 3 residues past the end of the read, so its final part is completed from the germline J gene. The chain recombines TRBV20-1 with TRBJ1-2, with no clear D. Per the germline V gene, CDR1 is DFQATT and CDR2 is SNEGSKA (reference sequence). CDR3 length equals 15 residues. With 0 bases removed from V and 5 bases from J, the gap between germline ends came to 16 bases. The CDR3 sequence is CSARDRGEKRYGYTF. Partial CDR3 DNA: TGCAGTGCTAGAGATCGTGGGGAGAAGCGGTATGGC.

This clone was counted only a few times. Read coverage stops 3 residues before the CDR3 terminus; the germline J gene supplies the remainder. The genes are TRBV20-1 and TRBJ2-7; D is perhaps TRBD2 (5 bases). The germline gives CDR1 DFQATT, CDR2 SNEGSKA (reference sequence). V was shortened by 6 bases and J by 0 bases, with 15 bases between the two germline ends. The CDR3 spans 14 residues. CDR3 sequence reads: CSASKLDVSYEQYF. The sequenced CDR3 bases are TGCAGTGCCAGTAAACTAGACGTCTCCTACGAG.